The 13 T cell receptor beta chains presented below share a single source sample, sequenced in a study of CD8 T cells in ankylosing spondylitis. TCRdb independently ran MiXCR on the 5' RACE reads; one entry per CDR3 protein. The data show some 250,000 distinct CDR3 sequences, roughly a quarter seen once. Sequencing was performed on blood, either unsorted or a sorted T cell fraction (not recorded which). Receptors originate from a male donor with ankylosing spondylitis or in good health (not recorded which).

This clonotype was counted at least ten times. This rearrangement joins TRBV29-1 to TRBJ2-7; TRBD1 matches 7 bases. The V and J ends lost 3 bases and 0 bases, in that order; junction bases with no gene match: 2. CDR1 and CDR2 (germline): SQVTM, ANQGSEA. This CDR3 region has 13 residues. The CDR3 region has the DNA TGCAGCGTTGAGACAGGGCACTCCTACGAGCAGTACTTC. Its protein is CSVETGHSYEQYF.

This clonotype was seen ten or more times. This chain links TRBV10-3 with TRBJ2-2; no clear D. Germline lookup yields CDR1 ENHRY and CDR2 SYGVKD. The CDR3 runs to 12 residues. The V and J ends lost 4 bases and 3 bases respectively, with 3 bases between them. CDR3 in amino acids: CAISGHTGELFF. As DNA, the CDR3 is TGTGCCATCAGTGGCCACACCGGGGAGCTGTTTTTT.

The chain has TRBV2 and TRBJ2-7; either TRBD1 or TRBD2 may fit D (6 bases each). Trimming stripped 6 bases from V and 4 bases from J, with 22 bases between. This CDR3 contains 16 residues. Germline V gives CDR1 SNHLY, CDR2 FYNNEI. The CDR3: CASRDHTGHGRYEQYF. The CDR3, as DNA: TGTGCCAGCAGGGACCATACAGGGCATGGGAGGTACGAGCAGTACTTC.

This clonotype was seen ten or more times. The chain uses TRBV20-1 and TRBJ2-7, with 11 nucleotides matching TRBD2. In germline, CDR1 is DFQATT, CDR2 SNEGSKA (reference sequence). CDR3 length equals 12 residues. With V trimmed by 1 base and J by 9 bases, 2 bases remained unmatched. The CDR3 here is CSARGLAGLQYF. CDR3 DNA sequence: TGCAGTGCTAGAGGACTAGCGGGGTTGCAGTACTTC.

CDR3 sequence: CASSNGYGYTF. The DNA for the CDR3 is TGTGCCAGCAGTAACGGCTATGGCTACACCTTC. The rearrangement links TRBV6-5 to TRBJ1-2, with D unresolved. CDR1 MNHEY and CDR2 SVGAGI come from the germline V gene. The CDR3 length is 11 residues. V shed 5 bases and J shed 4 bases, with 5 bases lying between them.

V is TRBV6-2 or TRBV6-3 and J is TRBJ2-7; D uncertain. The CDR3 length is 13 residues. V lost 7 bases and J lost 1, with 11 bases in between. Germline V gene lookup returns CDR1 MNHEY and CDR2 SVGEGT. CDR3 sequence: CASTKGWSYEQYF. Written as DNA, the CDR3 is TGTGCCAGCACCAAGGGATGGTCCTACGAGCAGTACTTC.

This clonotype was picked up many times. The chain has TRBV10-2 and TRBJ2-2, with D perhaps TRBD1 (6 bases). The CDR3 is 15 residues long. Trimming shortened V by 6 bases and J by 2 bases, and 13 bases separated the two germline ends. Germline CDR1 is WSHSY and CDR2 is SAAADI. Written as DNA, the CDR3 is TGCGCCAGCAGGCTAGACAGGCCTAACACCGGGGAGCTGTTTTTT. It translates to CASRLDRPNTGELFF.

This clonotype has a handful of counts. This rearrangement joins TRBV7-2 to TRBJ2-5, with 7 bases aligning to TRBD1. CDR1 is SGHTA, CDR2 FQGNSA, per germline. The CDR3 sequence is 14 residues long. The trim removed 2 bases at V and 2 bases at J, leaving 2 bases unmatched. The CDR3 DNA sequence: TGTGCCAGCAGCTTACGGGGACAGCAAGAGACCCAGTACTTC. Translation: CASSLRGQQETQYF.

This clonotype was detected only once. V is TRBV9 and J is TRBJ2-2; 8 nucleotides line up with TRBD2. V dropped 4 bases and J dropped 5; count of bases not matched to a gene: 7. The germline V gene has CDR1 SGDLS and CDR2 YYNGEE. The CDR3 runs 15 residues. The CDR3 sequence is CASSLSGGPTGELFF. DNA for the CDR3: TGTGCCAGCAGCCTCAGCGGGGGCCCGACCGGGGAGCTGTTTTTT.

The chain has TRBV5-1 and TRBJ2-5; TRBD2 matches 8 bases. Germline lookup yields CDR1 SGHRS and CDR2 YFSETQ. There are 13 residues in the CDR3. V was pared by 1 base and J by 5 bases, with 1 base of the junction left unmatched. The CDR3 nucleotides are TGCGCCAGCAGCTTGCGGACTAGCGAGACCCAGTACTTC. Translating it yields CASSLRTSETQYF.

This clonotype was seen at least ten times. The rearrangement links TRBV5-1 to TRBJ1-4; 7 bases line up with TRBD1. CDR3 length: 15 amino acids. V lost 5 bases and J lost 2; bases outside the gene matches: 6. The germline gives CDR1 SGHRS, CDR2 YFSETQ. Here the CDR3 reads CASRETQGTNEKLFF. CDR3 nucleotides: TGCGCCAGCAGGGAAACACAGGGGACTAATGAAAAACTGTTTTTT.

The V call is TRBV20-1, the J call TRBJ1-1; no definite D call. The CDR3 length is 14 residues. V was shortened by 6 bases and J by 1 base, with 15 bases between the two germline ends. CDR1 is DFQATT and CDR2 is SNEGSKA in the germline V gene (reference sequence). CDR3 DNA sequence: TGCAGTGCCACCCGTTCGCTCGCGAACACTGAAGCTTTCTTT. It is translated as CSATRSLANTEAFF.

This clonotype occurred many times. V and J are TRBV29-1 and TRBJ1-1; the match to TRBD1 covers 7 bases. Trimming took 3 bases from V and 1 from J; bases not matched to a gene: 5. The germline V gene has CDR1 SQVTM and CDR2 ANQGSEA. The CDR3 contains 14 residues. CDR3 sequence: CSVDWGQPNTEAFF. The CDR3 nucleotides read TGCAGCGTTGACTGGGGACAGCCGAACACTGAAGCTTTCTTT.